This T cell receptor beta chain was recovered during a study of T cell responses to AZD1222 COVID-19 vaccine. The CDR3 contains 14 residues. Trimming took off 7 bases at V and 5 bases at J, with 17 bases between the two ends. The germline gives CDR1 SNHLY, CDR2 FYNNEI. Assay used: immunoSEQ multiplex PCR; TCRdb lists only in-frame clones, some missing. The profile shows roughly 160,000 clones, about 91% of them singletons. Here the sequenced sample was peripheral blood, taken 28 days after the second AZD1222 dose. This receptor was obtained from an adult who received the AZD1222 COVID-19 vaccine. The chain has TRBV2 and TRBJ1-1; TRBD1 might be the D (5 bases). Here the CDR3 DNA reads TGTGCCAGCACACTAACCACGGGGGGGACTGAAGCTTTCTTT. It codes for CASTLTTGGTEAFF.